Listed here are 18 T cell receptor beta chains from one sample, sequenced in a study of cytomegalovirus exposure and HLA in healthy donors. Researchers ran the PCR with 60 Vbeta and 13 Jbeta primers. Only in-frame clones appear in the TCRdb table, and some are missing; sequencing was by immunoSEQ multiplex PCR. The table includes about 160,000 clones, approximately 72% detected once. Specimen: PBMCs. These receptors came from a female donor in good health and CMV-seronegative.

The V and J genes are TRBV29-1 and TRBJ2-7; D unresolved. V lost 4 bases to trimming and J lost 5 bases, with 6 bases between them. The CDR3 has 10 amino acids. Germline loops: CDR1 SQVTM, CDR2 ANQGSEA. This CDR3 reads CSVGSHEQYF. The CDR3 coding sequence is TGCAGCGTTGGTAGTCACGAGCAGTACTTC.

The chain links TRBV6-5 to TRBJ1-2, with 9 bases aligning to TRBD1. Germline CDR1 reads MNHEY; CDR2 reads SVGAGI. The CDR3 extends over 14 amino acids. The trim removed 5 bases at V and 2 bases at J, leaving 3 bases unmatched. The chain's CDR3 is CASSPGTGNYGYTF. Here the CDR3 DNA reads TGTGCCAGCAGTCCGGGGACAGGGAACTATGGCTACACCTTC.

This clone has just one count. The identical CDR3 is also encoded by other nucleotide sequences in the sample. The J gene is TRBJ1-5, the V gene TRBV4-2; 7 bases are shared with TRBD1. Trimming took 1 base from V and 4 from J; bases not matched to a gene: 16. CDR3 length: 19 amino acids. Looked up from germline, CDR1 is LGHNA and CDR2 is YNFKEQ. CDR3: CASSQAGTVLSPLNQPQHF. CDR3 bases: TGTGCCAGCAGCCAAGCGGGGACAGTTCTCTCGCCCCTTAATCAGCCCCAGCATTTT.

The chain recombines TRBV19 with TRBJ1-1; 7 bases are a match to TRBD1. Looked up from germline, CDR1 is LNHDA and CDR2 is SQIVND (reference sequence). The junction had 9 bases not matched to a gene; V was cut back by 6 bases and J by 5 bases. The CDR3 is 14 amino acids. The CDR3 here is CASSFQGDLTEAFF. The CDR3 DNA sequence: TGTGCCAGTAGCTTTCAGGGGGATTTGACTGAAGCTTTCTTT.

This sequence joins TRBV15 and TRBJ1-1, with 9 bases matching TRBD1. The J segment lost 6 bases and the V segment lost 6 bases, leaving 14 bases of the junction unmatched. The CDR3 length is 16 residues. Germline lookup yields CDR1 LNHNV and CDR2 YYDKDF (reference sequence). The CDR3 loop reads CATRDPGTGIVSEAFF. CDR3 sequence (DNA): TGTGCCACCAGAGACCCCGGGACAGGGATAGTTTCTGAAGCTTTCTTT.

The chain joins TRBV4-3 to TRBJ2-7; a possible D gene is TRBD2 (5 bases). The CDR3 runs 15 residues. CDR1 is LGHNA and CDR2 is YSLEER in the germline V gene. V was shortened by 4 bases and J by 2 bases, with 15 bases between the two germline ends. CDR3 in DNA: TGCGCCAGCAGCCTGGCTGGCGGGCCCCCCTACGAGCAGTACTTC. Translation: CASSLAGGPPYEQYF.

J is TRBJ2-3 and V is TRBV7-2, with D uncertain. CDR1 and CDR2 (germline): SGHTA, FQGNSA. V lost 3 bases and J lost 7, with 5 bases in between. The CDR3 has 11 residues. The CDR3 bases are TGTGCCAGCAGCTTGAGAAATACGCAGTATTTT. This encodes CASSLRNTQYF.

J is TRBJ2-7 and V is TRBV4-1, with a possible D match to TRBD1 (5 bases). V was pared by 0 bases and J by 4 bases, with 13 bases between. The CDR3 has 15 residues. The germline gives CDR1 MGHRA, CDR2 YSYEKL. CDR3 region: CASSQEPGRGYEQYF. The CDR3 DNA is TGCGCCAGCAGCCAAGAGCCAGGGCGAGGATACGAGCAGTACTTC.

As to this clone: The junction departs from the called germline gene at one end, perhaps through a read error. J is TRBJ2-7 and V is TRBV6-6; TRBD2 might be the D (5 bases). The CDR3 loop spans 13 amino acids. Germline V gives CDR1 MNHNY, CDR2 SVGAGI (reference sequence). The CDR3 DNA reads as TGTGCCAGCAGTTCCGTCGCGGGCTACGAGCAGTGCTTC. Translated: CASSSVAGYEQCF.

The chain has TRBV5-8 and TRBJ1-2; D ambiguous. The CDR3 totals 12 residues. Germline V gene sequence: CDR1 SGHTS, CDR2 YDEGEE. Between the trimmed V and J ends, which lost 3 bases and 6 bases, there was a span of 9 bases. The CDR3 DNA reads as TGTGCCAGCAGCTACGATTTAGATGGCTACACCTTC. Translating it yields CASSYDLDGYTF.

The chain carries TRBV6-5 and TRBJ2-5; tentatively, D is TRBD2 (6 bases). This CDR3 comprises 13 residues. Germline V gene data show CDR1 as MNHEY and CDR2 as SVGAGI. V gave up 6 bases and J gave up 4 bases, with 12 bases separating them. CDR3 sequence reads: CASRPDYAETQYF. In DNA, the CDR3 is TGTGCCAGCAGACCGGACTACGCAGAGACCCAGTACTTC.

The V gene is TRBV6-5, the J gene TRBJ2-1, with D hard to call. Germline lookup yields CDR1 MNHEY and CDR2 SVGAGI. This CDR3 has 15 residues. Trimming shortened V by 5 bases and J by 2 bases, and 13 bases separated the two germline ends. The CDR3 DNA reads as TGTGCCAGCAGTCTAGGTCTCCCCGCCTACAATGAGCAGTTCTTC. It codes for CASSLGLPAYNEQFF.

The chain recombines TRBV7-2 with TRBJ1-1; no clear D. The germline V gene has CDR1 SGHTA and CDR2 FQGNSA. The CDR3 has 12 residues. V was cut by 6 bases and J by 1 base, with 6 bases left in between. Written as DNA, the CDR3 is TGTGCCAGCAGGCCCAGGAACACTGAAGCTTTCTTT. It codes for CASRPRNTEAFF.

The chain couples TRBV7-8 to TRBJ2-2, with D unresolved. This CDR3 has 14 amino acids. V dropped 0 bases and J dropped 4 bases, with 6 bases sitting between them. Germline CDR1 is SGHVS and CDR2 is FQNEAQ. The CDR3 spells CASSLALGTGELFF. CDR3 DNA: TGTGCCAGCAGCTTAGCGCTAGGCACCGGGGAGCTGTTTTTT.

The chain employs TRBV4-1 and TRBJ1-1; D not certain. V was pared by 4 bases and J by 7 bases, with 13 bases between. This CDR3 region has 13 residues. Germline CDR1 is MGHRA and CDR2 is YSYEKL. The CDR3 is CASSLRGGGEAFF. CDR3 bases: TGCGCCAGCAGCCTCAGAGGAGGAGGTGAAGCTTTCTTT.

V gene TRBV5-1 combines with J gene TRBJ2-3; D is possibly TRBD1 (5 bases). V gave up 8 bases and J gave up 4 bases, with 17 bases separating them. This CDR3 comprises 14 residues. The germline CDR1 and CDR2 sequences are SGHRS and YFSETQ. CDR3: CARWGPGQADTQYF. In nucleotides, the CDR3 is TGCGCCAGGTGGGGTCCAGGGCAGGCAGATACGCAGTATTTT.

The chain links TRBV5-5 to TRBJ2-7, with TRBD1 matching over 11 bases. The CDR3 is 15 amino acids. V was clipped by 4 bases and J by 6 bases; unmatched bases: 9. Germline assignment: CDR1 SGHKS and CDR2 YYEKEE (reference sequence). CDR3 loop: CASSEDRGRPGEQYF. In DNA, the CDR3 is TGTGCCAGCAGCGAGGACAGGGGGCGACCGGGCGAGCAGTACTTC. Filled out from reference TRBV5-5 and TRBJ2-7, the complete variable domain reads DAGVTQSPTHLIKTRGQQVTLRCSPISGHKSVSWYQQVLGQGPQFIFQYYEKEERGRGNFPDRFSARQFPNYSSELNVNALLLGDSALYLCASSEDRGRPGEQYFGPGTRLTVT.

V and J are TRBV9 and TRBJ2-7; 7 bases agree with TRBD1. V lost 0 bases to trimming and J lost 1 base; unmatched junction nucleotides: 4. This CDR3 region has 15 residues. Germline lookup yields CDR1 SGDLS and CDR2 YYNGEE. The CDR3 nucleotides are TGTGCCAGCAGCGTAGTAGGGGACAGATCCTACGAGCAGTACTTC. Protein: CASSVVGDRSYEQYF.